A single sample is the source of the 3 T cell receptor beta chains below, sequenced in a study of cytomegalovirus exposure and HLA in healthy donors. PCR was performed using 60 Vbeta and 13 Jbeta primers. Profiled with immunoSEQ multiplex PCR; TCRdb holds only in-frame clones, not every one. The sample contains around 64,000 clones, about nine tenths of which appear only once. Sequencing was carried out using PBMCs. Receptor source: a woman aged 30 to 39 in good health and CMV-seronegative.

This sequence joins TRBV19 and TRBJ2-2; TRBD2 might be the D (6 bases). The germline V gene encodes CDR1 LNHDA and CDR2 SQIVND (reference sequence). CDR3 length: 15 residues. The germline V and J ends were trimmed by 7 bases and 4 bases, with 16 bases remaining between them. The CDR3, as DNA: TGTGCCAGTATTGCGGGGCGACTAACCACCGGGGAGCTGTTTTTT. It specifies CASIAGRLTTGELFF.

The V and J genes are TRBV6-1 and TRBJ2-1; the match to TRBD1 covers 9 bases. Germline V gene data show CDR1 as MNHNS and CDR2 as SASEGT. V lost 6 bases and J lost 1; bases outside the gene matches: 1. The length of the CDR3 is 14 residues. The CDR3 nucleotides are TGTGCCAGCAGGGGGACAGGGTCCTACAATGAGCAGTTCTTC. It specifies CASRGTGSYNEQFF.

The V and J genes are TRBV28 and TRBJ1-2; 7 nucleotides agree with TRBD1. V was pared by 7 bases and J by 8 bases, with 10 bases of the junction left unmatched. CDR1 MDHEN and CDR2 SYDVKM come from the germline V gene. This CDR3 has 13 amino acids. In nucleotides, the CDR3 is TGTGCCAGCACCCTGGGACAGCAAAACGGCTACACCTTC. Translated, it gives CASTLGQQNGYTF.